The rows below give T cell receptor beta chains drawn from one sample of a study of blood T cell repertoires in COVID-19. Measured with immunoSEQ multiplex PCR; TCRdb has only the in-frame clones, and not every one. The sample holds around 50,000 clones, approximately 90% seen once. The sequencing sample was made of peripheral blood. These receptors all stem from a middle-aged man with active COVID-19. Each CDR3 is given with its conserved first and last residue. D genes are given only for firm matches. Expanded clones get a size class; other rows say once, few or many, or leave the size out.

v_call	d_call	clone_size	j_call	cdr3_aa	cdr3_nt
TRBV18	-	-	TRBJ1-5	CASSQQGGNQPQHF	TGTGCCAGCTCACAGCAGGGTGGGAATCAGCCCCAGCATTTT
TRBV28	-	-	TRBJ2-7	CASSRQPTYEQYF	TGTGCCAGCAGTAGACAGCCCACCTACGAGCAGTACTTC
TRBV24-1	TRBD2	-	TRBJ2-1	CATSDSSGLAGEIYNEQFF	TGTGCCACCAGTGATTCCTCCGGGCTAGCGGGAGAAATCTACAATGAGCAGTTCTTC
TRBV7-3	TRBD2	-	TRBJ2-1	CASSPRAGESEQFF	TGTGCCAGCAGCCCCCGGGCGGGAGAAAGTGAGCAGTTCTTC
TRBV29-1	TRBD2	-	TRBJ2-5	CSVQAVSGGTQETQYF	TGCAGCGTCCAGGCGGTTAGCGGGGGGACCCAAGAGACCCAGTACTTC
TRBV7-2	-	-	TRBJ2-5	CASSPTALETQYF	TGTGCCAGCAGCCCGACTGCCCTAGAGACCCAGTACTTC
TRBV5-8	-	once	TRBJ2-7	CASSGRNRPSYEQYF	TGTGCCAGCAGCGGTAGAAACAGACCATCCTACGAGCAGTACTTC
TRBV6-6	-	-	TRBJ2-3	CASSYGDSRPTDTQYF	TGTGCCAGCAGTTACGGAGACAGCCGACCCACAGATACGCAGTATTTT
TRBV5-5	-	-	TRBJ1-2	CASSFGSQGPTRGGYTF	TGTGCCAGCAGCTTCGGATCTCAGGGTCCCACAAGGGGTGGCTACACCTTC
TRBV5-6	TRBD1	-	TRBJ1-2	CASSLRDRGHNYGYTF	TGTGCCAGCAGCTTGAGGGACAGGGGGCATAACTATGGCTACACCTTC
TRBV5-5	-	-	TRBJ1-5	CASSLAPGSYNQPQHF	TGTGCCAGCAGCTTGGCCCCGGGGAGCTACAATCAGCCCCAGCATTTT
TRBV7-3	-	-	TRBJ1-2	CASSLSPPRTGIEGYTF	TGTGCCAGCAGCTTATCGCCCCCCCGTACGGGGATTGAAGGCTACACCTTC
TRBV14	-	-	TRBJ2-5	CASSQAETQYF	TGTGCCAGCAGCCAAGCTGAGACCCAGTACTTC
TRBV7-9	-	once	TRBJ2-2	CASSLSTNTGELFF	TGTGCCAGCAGCTTGTCAACTAACACCGGGGAGCTGTTTTTT
TRBV7-3	TRBD2	-	TRBJ2-1	CASSLGTSSYNEQFF	TGTGCCAGCAGCTTAGGGACTAGCTCCTACAATGAGCAGTTCTTC
TRBV5-1	-	few	TRBJ1-6	CASSPGDLNSPLHF	TGCGCCAGCAGCCCGGGAGACCTTAATTCACCCCTCCACTTT
TRBV6-5	TRBD1	-	TRBJ2-1	CASSYSQGMEQFF	TGTGCCAGCAGTTACTCACAGGGGATGGAGCAGTTCTTC
TRBV5-4	TRBD2	-	TRBJ2-3	CASSGTSGSSDTQYF	TGTGCCAGCAGTGGGACTAGCGGGAGTTCAGATACGCAGTATTTT
TRBV5-6	-	-	TRBJ2-5	CASSLEGVRETQYF	TGTGCCAGCAGCTTGGAAGGGGTAAGGGAGACCCAGTACTTC
TRBV5-8	-	-	TRBJ1-5	CASSLDRSTNQPQHF	TGTGCCAGCAGCTTGGACAGGTCCACCAATCAGCCCCAGCATTTT
TRBV5-1	TRBD1	-	TRBJ1-3	CASRPGGAGNTIYF	TGCGCCAGCAGACCAGGGGGCGCCGGAAACACCATATATTTT
TRBV4-2	TRBD1	-	TRBJ1-2	CASSRGQASDYGYTF	TGTGCCAGCAGCCGCGGACAGGCCAGCGATTATGGCTACACCTTC
TRBV4-1	-	-	TRBJ2-1	CASSQGPPRLSNEQFF	TGCGCCAGCAGCCAAGGTCCCCCGCGTCTAAGTAATGAGCAGTTCTTC
TRBV30	-	-	TRBJ1-1	CAWSVGLNTEAFF	TGTGCCTGGAGTGTCGGGTTAAACACTGAAGCTTTCTTT
TRBV19	-	-	TRBJ2-1	CASGVAAPNEQFF	TGTGCCAGCGGGGTGGCGGCCCCCAATGAGCAGTTCTTC
TRBV19	-	-	TRBJ2-6	CASTVGAGANVLTF	TGTGCCAGTACAGTGGGCGCTGGGGCCAACGTCCTGACTTTC
TRBV11-2	-	-	TRBJ1-4	CASSPLTQGRHTNEKLFF	TGTGCCAGCAGCCCTTTGACGCAGGGGCGTCATACTAATGAAAAACTGTTTTTT
TRBV4-1	TRBD1	-	TRBJ1-2	CASSPPLGQGGFEGYTF	TGCGCCAGCAGCCCCCCGCTAGGACAGGGGGGATTTGAAGGCTACACCTTC
TRBV6-5	TRBD2	once	TRBJ2-7	CASSYSGGSSGEQYF	TGTGCCAGCAGTTACTCGGGAGGGAGCAGTGGTGAGCAGTACTTC
TRBV7-3	TRBD1	few	TRBJ2-7	CASSSDRGDEQYF	TGTGCCAGCAGCTCGGACAGGGGGGACGAGCAGTACTTC
TRBV7-6	-	-	TRBJ2-3	CASSLDYGTDTQYF	TGTGCCAGCAGCTTAGACTACGGCACAGATACGCAGTATTTT
TRBV2	-	-	TRBJ1-6	CASSGEGRYNSPLHF	TGTGCCAGCAGTGGGGAGGGGAGGTATAATTCACCCCTCCACTTT